These T cell receptor beta chains were read from a single sample in a study of OX40 agonist ivuxolimab in advanced cancers. Some clones are missing from TCRdb's copy, which holds only in-frame ones; the method was immunoSEQ multiplex PCR. The sample lists about 38,000 clones; around four fifths were seen once. The sample in question was CD4+ or CD8+ T cells sorted from blood, obtained in a trial of the OX40 agonist ivuxolimab. Receptors originate from an adult with an advanced solid tumor such as melanoma, head and neck, liver or kidney cancer. The CDR3 runs from the conserved cysteine through the conserved F or W. The order of the fields is V gene, CDR3 length, D gene, J gene, clone size, CDR3 protein, CDR3 DNA. A D gene is named only where the DNA matches it firmly. Rows may omit the clone size; those that give it use once, few, many or a size class.

V: TRBV5-1
length: 19
D: TRBD2
J: TRBJ2-5
size: -
CDR3: CASSLGVGWTSRPQETQYF
DNA: TGCGCCAGCAGCTTGGGAGTAGGGTGGACTAGTCGCCCGCAAGAGACCCAGTACTTC

V: TRBV7-3
length: 13
D: -
J: TRBJ1-2
size: -
CDR3: CASSLSADYGYTF
DNA: TGTGCCAGCAGCTTATCTGCGGACTATGGCTACACCTTC

V: TRBV5-1
length: 11
D: -
J: TRBJ2-1
size: -
CDR3: CASSHGNEQFF
DNA: TGCGCCAGCAGCCATGGGAATGAGCAGTTCTTC

V: TRBV28
length: 16
D: TRBD1
J: TRBJ1-5
size: -
CDR3: CASKTPGQGAVQPQHF
DNA: TGTGCCAGCAAAACGCCGGGACAGGGGGCGGTTCAGCCCCAGCATTTT

V: TRBV27
length: 15
D: -
J: TRBJ1-4
size: once
CDR3: CASSFGSKLMKNCFF
DNA: -

V: TRBV6-5
length: 13
D: -
J: TRBJ1-2
size: -
CDR3: CASSYRSGNGYTF
DNA: TGTGCCAGCAGTTATAGGTCGGGAAATGGCTACACCTTC

V: TRBV4-3
length: 14
D: -
J: TRBJ1-2
size: -
CDR3: CASSQENTPYGYTF
DNA: TGCGCCAGCAGCCAAGAGAATACACCCTATGGCTACACCTTC

V: TRBV15
length: 15
D: -
J: TRBJ2-1
size: -
CDR3: CATSREVGVYNEQFF
DNA: TGTGCCACCAGCAGAGAAGTTGGGGTCTACAATGAGCAGTTCTTC

V: TRBV5-1
length: 15
D: -
J: TRBJ1-2
size: -
CDR3: CASSLGQDPPPGYTF
DNA: TGCGCCAGCAGCTTGGGTCAGGACCCGCCCCCTGGCTACACCTTC

V: TRBV5-6
length: 14
D: -
J: TRBJ2-1
size: -
CDR3: CASSSIGNYNEQFF
DNA: TGTGCCAGCAGCTCAATCGGGAACTACAATGAGCAGTTCTTC

V: TRBV6-6
length: 14
D: TRBD1
J: TRBJ1-1
size: -
CDR3: CASTRDSPNTEAFF
DNA: TGTGCCAGCACCAGGGACAGTCCCAACACTGAAGCTTTCTTT

V: TRBV11-2
length: 13
D: -
J: TRBJ1-2
size: -
CDR3: CASSPDILRGYTF
DNA: TGTGCCAGCAGCCCAGACATCTTAAGGGGCTACACCTTC

V: TRBV28
length: 14
D: -
J: TRBJ1-2
size: -
CDR3: CASVGMRANYGYTF
DNA: TGTGCCAGCGTGGGGATGAGGGCTAACTATGGCTACACCTTC